This T cell receptor (beta chain) was recovered during a study of cytomegalovirus exposure and HLA in healthy donors. In this sample, this clone turned up a few times. Primers: 60 Vbeta forward and 13 Jbeta reverse. TCRdb keeps only in-frame clones here, not all; method: immunoSEQ multiplex PCR. The repertoire consists of tens of thousands of clones, with 60% to 85% occurring once and the leading ten covering 3.5% to 4.5%. The V end was cut by 5 bases, the J end by 5 bases, with 16 bases between. Germline V gene data show CDR1 as MNHEY and CDR2 as SMNVEV (reference sequence). The CDR3 runs 15 residues.

The specimen was PBMCs. This clonotype was sampled from a man aged 40-49 years in good health and CMV-seronegative. J is TRBJ2-1 and V is TRBV27, with D perhaps TRBD2 (5 bases). The CDR3 region is CASSHFGGSNNEQFF. CDR3 coding DNA: TGTGCCAGCAGTCACTTCGGCGGGTCAAACAATGAGCAGTTCTTC.